The following is a TCR beta chain sequence with its context. This clonotype was found many times. The antigen this receptor binds is unknown. Within one base of it there is no much larger clone, and no base qualities were kept. The data were obtained in a study of T cells in Graves' hyperthyroidism and ophthalmopathy (dated by TCRdb to between 2018 and 2021). Regarding the study in general: Peripheral blood was sampled at the time of initial diagnosis, prior to any treatment. To identify TCR V-J signatures that set the groups apart, the researchers used a discovery cohort of more than 95 patients, made up of some 41 with Graves' ophthalmopathy and some 58 with stable Graves' hyperthyroidism. An independent validation cohort of under 20 hyperthyroidism patients and about 16 patients who later progressed to ophthalmopathy tested prospective prediction of ophthalmopathy. The approximately 100 discovery patients were divided at random into training and test sets in a 7:3 ratio. In addition, the study compared T-cell repertoires in thyroid tissue and in blood from about 6 Graves' hyperthyroidism patients. Once sampling was done, hyperthyroidism patients were given methimazole at a starting dose of 30 mg daily, whereas ophthalmopathy patients were given high-dose intravenous methylprednisolone. TCR Vbeta CDR3 sequencing of approximately 140 peripheral blood samples (under 45 ophthalmopathy, around 80 hyperthyroidism and roughly 17 progressor patients) is reported in the paper.

What the work shows at the level of the full study, not this receptor alone: No statistical method was used to fix the sample size in advance, and group allocation was not hidden from the investigators. Most expanded thyroid clonotypes (frequency above 0.001) were also found in blood, which suggests that blood repertoires may mirror thyroid immune responses. In validation, the model predicted progression to ophthalmopathy a median of roughly 6.2 months before onset, with over 60% sensitivity and 72.22% specificity. In cross-validation, a model built on a 13 V-J signature told ophthalmopathy apart from stable hyperthyroidism with under 90% sensitivity and 81% to 82% specificity, and in testing the same model reached 80%/75%.

Moderately to severely active disease, a Clinical Activity Score of at least 3, a NOSPECS grade of at least 4, and a duration under 3 months were present in ophthalmopathy patients. Patients with uncontrolled infections, other autoimmune diseases, pregnancy or lactation were excluded. Diagnoses relied on clinical symptoms, serum thyroxine and TRAb, thyroid ultrasound and orbital computed tomography. Ficoll-Paque density gradient centrifugation was used to isolate PBMCs from 8 to 10 ml of fresh peripheral blood. Total RNA was extracted with Trizol reagent, and quality was checked on an Agilent 2100 Bioanalyzer. V and J lose 2 bases and 0 bases, and a span of 13 bases separates them. The CDR3 measures 16 amino acids from cysteine to phenylalanine. Here the CDR3 DNA is all that survives: 48 bases in frame from base 1. Looking up the germline V gene yields CDR1 MDHEN and CDR2 SYDVKM. Amplification of TCR beta CDR3 regions was carried out from RNA transcripts. The first round of RT-PCR for the TCR CDR3 was performed with the HTBI primer set and the Qiagen OneStep RT-PCR kit. The libraries were constructed in a second round of multiplex PCR and then size-selected and purified. Paired-end sequencing of the libraries was performed with 100 bp reads on an Illumina HiSeq2000. The original pipeline was this. Raw data were processed with SOAPnuke, discarding reads with adapters, uncalled bases, mean Phred below 15, or no exact constant-primer or identifier match. COPE v1.2.5 was used to merge the high-quality paired reads, and each unique nucleotide sequence was defined as a clonotype. MiTCR v1.1 was used to align the clonotypes against IMGT TRBV, TRBD and TRBJ reference segments. Analysis was restricted to V-J combinations with a frequency above 0.0001, which covered just over 98% of repertoires. The TCS score was defined as F50 (clonal expansion) divided by E x V (chaos), with BLOSUM62-based TCRdist calculated between CDR3 peptides within each V-J. Welch's t-statistics and random forest reduced 500 to 650 V-J features to 10 to 15, which were used in a naive Bayes classifier (R e1071). TCRdb handled the public reads itself, with Q25 trimming in fastp and clone calling in MiXCR, and kept productive beta chains. Each entry merges the rows of one CDR3 protein and shows their most common DNA and genes. The V and J calls and clone size are TCRdb's, not the authors'. In all, the sample holds some 530,000 distinct CDR3 sequences, and approximately 23% of those were seen once. Approximately 49% of the sample is in the top ten clones.

Input material: blood. The V gene is TRBV28 and the J gene is TRBJ1-1, with no confidently assigned D gene. This clonotype was sampled from a woman in her 70s with Graves' ophthalmopathy. The nucleotide sequence reads as follows: TGTGCCAGCAGTTTAGGATGGACCGCCCTGAACACTGAAGCTTTCTTT. This is translated as CASSLGWTALNTEAFF.